The clone carrying this T cell receptor beta chain has ten or more counts. As yet, its antigen is unknown. This CDR3 region has 13 residues. Trimming took off 5 bases at V and 1 base at J, with 8 bases between the two ends. Germline-derived CDR1 and CDR2 are MGHRA and YSYEKL. The sample originates from a study of T cells in Graves' hyperthyroidism and ophthalmopathy. At the level of the study: Before treatment of any kind, peripheral blood was taken at initial diagnosis.

The study based diagnoses on clinical symptoms, serum thyroxine and TRAb, thyroid ultrasound and orbital computed tomography. Amplified TCR beta CDR3 regions derived from RNA transcripts. Using the HTBI primer set, a first-round RT-PCR was run on the TCR CDR3. In TCRdb, the multiplex PCR reads were re-called with MiXCR into one record per CDR3 protein. The table shows 500,000 to 800,000 distinct CDR3 sequences, with about 15% occurring only once. Findings and caveats of the study: Ophthalmopathy stood apart from stable hyperthyroidism in a 13 V-J model.

This chain links TRBV4-1 with TRBJ1-1; possibly TRBD1 for D (5 bases). What was sequenced was blood. The receptor comes from a woman aged 50 to 60 with Graves' ophthalmopathy. CDR3 DNA sequence: TGCGCCAGCAGCTGGGGCGAGAACACTGAAGCTTTCTTT. Protein: CASSWGENTEAFF.